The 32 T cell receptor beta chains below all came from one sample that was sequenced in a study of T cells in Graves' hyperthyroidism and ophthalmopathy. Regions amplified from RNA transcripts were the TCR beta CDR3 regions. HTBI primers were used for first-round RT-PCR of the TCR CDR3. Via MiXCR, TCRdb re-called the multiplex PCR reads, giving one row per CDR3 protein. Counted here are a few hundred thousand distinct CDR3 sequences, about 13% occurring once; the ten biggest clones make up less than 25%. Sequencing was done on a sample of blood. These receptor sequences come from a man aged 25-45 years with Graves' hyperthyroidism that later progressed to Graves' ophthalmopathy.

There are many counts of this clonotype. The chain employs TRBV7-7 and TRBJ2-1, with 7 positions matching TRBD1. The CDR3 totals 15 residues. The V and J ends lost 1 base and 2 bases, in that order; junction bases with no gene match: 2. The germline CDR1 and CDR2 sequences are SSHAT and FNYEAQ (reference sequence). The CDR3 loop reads CASSLGDSPYNEQFF. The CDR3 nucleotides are TGTGCCAGCAGCTTAGGGGACAGCCCCTACAATGAGCAGTTCTTC.

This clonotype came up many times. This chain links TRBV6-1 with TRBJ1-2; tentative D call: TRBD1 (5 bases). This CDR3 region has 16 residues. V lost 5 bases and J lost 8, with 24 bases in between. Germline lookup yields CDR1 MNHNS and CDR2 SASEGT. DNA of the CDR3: TGTGCCAGCAGTTATTTGGGATCGGGACGACGGGGAGGCTACACCTTC. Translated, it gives CASSYLGSGRRGGYTF.

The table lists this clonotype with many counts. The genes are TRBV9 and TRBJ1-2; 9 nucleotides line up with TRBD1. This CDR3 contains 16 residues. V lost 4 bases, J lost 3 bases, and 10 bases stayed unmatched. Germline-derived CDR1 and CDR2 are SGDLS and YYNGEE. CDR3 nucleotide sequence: TGTGCCAGCAGCCCACCCAGTGACAGGGGGGACTATGGCTACACCTTC. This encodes CASSPPSDRGDYGYTF.

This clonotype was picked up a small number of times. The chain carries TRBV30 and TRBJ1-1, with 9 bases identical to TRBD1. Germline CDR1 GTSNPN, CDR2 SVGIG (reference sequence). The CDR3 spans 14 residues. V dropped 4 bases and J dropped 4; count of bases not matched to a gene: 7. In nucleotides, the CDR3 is TGTGCCTGGATTATAGGACAGGGGTTCACTGAAGCTTTCTTT. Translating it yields CAWIIGQGFTEAFF.

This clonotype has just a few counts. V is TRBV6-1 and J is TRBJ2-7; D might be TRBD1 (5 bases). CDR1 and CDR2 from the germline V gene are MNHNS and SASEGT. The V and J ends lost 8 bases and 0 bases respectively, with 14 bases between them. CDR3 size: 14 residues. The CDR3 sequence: CASGRPGNSYEQYF. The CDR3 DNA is TGTGCCAGCGGGCGCCCAGGGAACTCCTACGAGCAGTACTTC.

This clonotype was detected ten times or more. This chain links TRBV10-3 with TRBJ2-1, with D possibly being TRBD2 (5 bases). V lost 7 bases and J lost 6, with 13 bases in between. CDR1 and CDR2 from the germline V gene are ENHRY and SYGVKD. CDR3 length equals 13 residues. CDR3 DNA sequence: TGTGCCATCACCGGAGGTAACCCCAATGAGCAGTTCTTC. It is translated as CAITGGNPNEQFF.

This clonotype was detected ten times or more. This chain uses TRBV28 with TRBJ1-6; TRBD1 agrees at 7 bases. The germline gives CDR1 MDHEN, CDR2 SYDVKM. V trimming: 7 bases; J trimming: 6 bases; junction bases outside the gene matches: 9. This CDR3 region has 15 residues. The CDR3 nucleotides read TGTGCCAGCAAGCCTATCGACAGGGTTAATTCACCCCTCCACTTT. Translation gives CASKPIDRVNSPLHF.

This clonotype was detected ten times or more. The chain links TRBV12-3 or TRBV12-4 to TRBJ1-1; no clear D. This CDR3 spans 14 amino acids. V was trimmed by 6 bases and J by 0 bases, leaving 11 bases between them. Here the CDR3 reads CASSSDPLNTEAFF. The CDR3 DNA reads TGTGCCAGCAGCTCGGACCCATTGAACACTGAAGCTTTCTTT.

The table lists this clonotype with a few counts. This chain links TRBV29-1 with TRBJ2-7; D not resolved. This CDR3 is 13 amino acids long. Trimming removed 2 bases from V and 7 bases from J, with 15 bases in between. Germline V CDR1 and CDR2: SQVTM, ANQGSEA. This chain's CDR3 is CSVELGHLREQYF. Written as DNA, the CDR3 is TGCAGCGTTGAACTTGGGCACCTACGAGAGCAGTACTTC.

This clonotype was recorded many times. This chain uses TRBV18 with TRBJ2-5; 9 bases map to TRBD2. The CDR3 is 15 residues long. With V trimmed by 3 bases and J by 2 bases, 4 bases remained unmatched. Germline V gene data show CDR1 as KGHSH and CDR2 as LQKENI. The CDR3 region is CASSPRAGGQETQYF. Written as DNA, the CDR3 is TGTGCCAGCTCACCGAGAGCGGGGGGACAAGAGACCCAGTACTTC.

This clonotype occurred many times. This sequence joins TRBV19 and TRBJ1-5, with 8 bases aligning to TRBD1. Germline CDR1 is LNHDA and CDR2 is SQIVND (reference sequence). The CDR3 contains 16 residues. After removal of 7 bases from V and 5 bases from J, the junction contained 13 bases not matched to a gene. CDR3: CASTAGGQVRDQPQHF. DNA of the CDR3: TGTGCCAGTACAGCAGGGGGACAGGTTCGGGATCAGCCCCAGCATTTT.

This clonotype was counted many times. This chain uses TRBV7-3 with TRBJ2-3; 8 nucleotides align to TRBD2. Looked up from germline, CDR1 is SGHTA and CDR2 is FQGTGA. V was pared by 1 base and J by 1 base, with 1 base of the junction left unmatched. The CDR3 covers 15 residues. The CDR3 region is CASSLSSGGTDTQYF. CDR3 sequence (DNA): TGTGCCAGCAGCTTAAGTAGCGGGGGCACAGATACGCAGTATTTT. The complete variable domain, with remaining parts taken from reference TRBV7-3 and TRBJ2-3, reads GAGVSQTPSNKVTEKGKYVELRCDPISGHTALYWYRQSLGQGPEFLIYFQGTGAADDSGLPNDRFFAVRPEGSVSTLKIQRTERGDSAVYLCASSLSSGGTDTQYFGPGTRLTVL.

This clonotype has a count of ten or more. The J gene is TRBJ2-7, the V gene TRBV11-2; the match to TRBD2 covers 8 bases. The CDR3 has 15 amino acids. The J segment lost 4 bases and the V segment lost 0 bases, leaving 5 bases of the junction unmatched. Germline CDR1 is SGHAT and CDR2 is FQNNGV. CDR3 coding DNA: TGTGCCAGCAGCTTAGAGGCGGGGGGCCTATACGAGCAGTACTTC. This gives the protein CASSLEAGGLYEQYF.

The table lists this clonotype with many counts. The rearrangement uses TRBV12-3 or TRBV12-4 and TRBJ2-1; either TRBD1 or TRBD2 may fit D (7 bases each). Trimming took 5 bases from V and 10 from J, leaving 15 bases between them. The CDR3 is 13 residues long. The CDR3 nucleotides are TGTGCCAGCAGTCCCCAGGGGGGGGCAGAGCAGTTCTTC. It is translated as CASSPQGGAEQFF.

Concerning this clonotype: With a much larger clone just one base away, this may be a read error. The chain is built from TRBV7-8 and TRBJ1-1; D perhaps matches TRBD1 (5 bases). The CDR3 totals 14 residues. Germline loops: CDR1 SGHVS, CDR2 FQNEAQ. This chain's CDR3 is CASNPTWGNTEASF. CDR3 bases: TGTGCCAGCAACCCTACGTGGGGGAACACTGAAGCTTCCTTT.

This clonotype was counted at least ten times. CDR3 residues: CASTRSRGYSNQPQHF. CDR3 sequence (DNA): TGTGCCAGCACCCGGTCTCGAGGCTATAGCAATCAGCCCCAGCATTTT. This rearrangement joins TRBV6-2 or TRBV6-3 to TRBJ1-5; D gene ambiguous. The CDR3 spans 16 residues. Per the germline V gene, CDR1 is MNHEY and CDR2 is SVGEGT. The V end lost 7 bases, the J end lost 0 bases, and 16 bases lay between the germline ends.

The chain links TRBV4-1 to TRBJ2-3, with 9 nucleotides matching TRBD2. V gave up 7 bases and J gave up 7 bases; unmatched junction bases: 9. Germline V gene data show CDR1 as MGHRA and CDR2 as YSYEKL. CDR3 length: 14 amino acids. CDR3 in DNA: TGCGCCAGCAACATAGCGGGGGCCTCCAATACGCAGTATTTT. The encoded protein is CASNIAGASNTQYF.

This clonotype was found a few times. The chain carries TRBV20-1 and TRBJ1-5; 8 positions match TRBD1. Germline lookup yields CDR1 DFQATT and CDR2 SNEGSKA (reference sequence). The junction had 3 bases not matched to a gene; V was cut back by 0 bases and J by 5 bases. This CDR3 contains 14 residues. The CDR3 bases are TGCAGTGCTAGAGAAACAGGGGGATATCAGCCCCAGCATTTT. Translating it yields CSARETGGYQPQHF.

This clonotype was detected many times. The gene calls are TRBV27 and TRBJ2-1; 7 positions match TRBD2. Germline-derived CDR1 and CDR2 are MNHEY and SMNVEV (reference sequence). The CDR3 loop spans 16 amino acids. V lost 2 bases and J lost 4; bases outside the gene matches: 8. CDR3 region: CASSLGGTTIYNEQFF. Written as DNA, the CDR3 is TGTGCCAGCAGTTTAGGGGGGACTACCATATACAATGAGCAGTTCTTC.

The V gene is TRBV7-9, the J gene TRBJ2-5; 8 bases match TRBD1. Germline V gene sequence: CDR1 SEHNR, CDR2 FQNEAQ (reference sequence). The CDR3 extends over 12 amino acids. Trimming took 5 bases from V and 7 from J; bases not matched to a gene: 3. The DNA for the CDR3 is TGTGCCAGCAGCCCCGACAGGGGGACCCAGTACTTC. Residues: CASSPDRGTQYF. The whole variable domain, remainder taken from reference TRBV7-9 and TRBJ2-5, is DTGVSQNPRHKITKRGQNVTFRCDPISEHNRLYWYRQTLGQGPEFLTYFQNEAQLEKSRLLSDRFSAERPKGSFSTLEIQRTEQGDSAMYLCASSPDRGTQYFGPGTRLLVL.

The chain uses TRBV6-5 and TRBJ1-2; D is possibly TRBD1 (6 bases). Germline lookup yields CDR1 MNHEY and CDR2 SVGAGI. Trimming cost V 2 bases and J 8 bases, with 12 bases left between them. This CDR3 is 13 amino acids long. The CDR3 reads CASSYRADRGYTF. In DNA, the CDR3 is TGTGCCAGCAGTTACAGAGCAGACAGGGGCTACACCTTC.

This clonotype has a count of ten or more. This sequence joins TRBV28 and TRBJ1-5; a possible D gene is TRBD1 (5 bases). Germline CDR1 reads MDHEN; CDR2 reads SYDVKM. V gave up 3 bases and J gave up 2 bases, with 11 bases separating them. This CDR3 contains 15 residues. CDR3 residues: CASSLTGRRNQPQHF. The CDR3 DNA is TGTGCCAGCAGTTTGACGGGACGCCGCAATCAGCCCCAGCATTTT.

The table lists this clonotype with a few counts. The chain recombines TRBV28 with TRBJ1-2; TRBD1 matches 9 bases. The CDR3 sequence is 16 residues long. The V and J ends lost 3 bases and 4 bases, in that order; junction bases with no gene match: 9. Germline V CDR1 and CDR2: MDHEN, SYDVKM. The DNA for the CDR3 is TGTGCCAGCAGTTTCGCAACAGGGGGCACTGGCTATGGCTACACCTTC. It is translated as CASSFATGGTGYGYTF.

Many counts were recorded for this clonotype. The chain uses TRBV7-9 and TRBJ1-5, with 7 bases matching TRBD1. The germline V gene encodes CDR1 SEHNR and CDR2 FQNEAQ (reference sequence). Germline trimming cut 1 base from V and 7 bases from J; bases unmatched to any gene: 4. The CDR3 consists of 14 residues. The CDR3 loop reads CASSLGQGGQPQHF. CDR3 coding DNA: TGTGCCAGCAGCTTAGGACAGGGCGGGCAGCCCCAGCATTTT.

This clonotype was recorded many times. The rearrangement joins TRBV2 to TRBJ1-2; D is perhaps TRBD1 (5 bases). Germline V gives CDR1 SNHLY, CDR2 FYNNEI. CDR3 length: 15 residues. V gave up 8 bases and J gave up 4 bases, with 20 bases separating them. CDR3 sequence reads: CASESDWGSGYGYTF. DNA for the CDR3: TGTGCCAGCGAAAGTGACTGGGGGTCGGGCTATGGCTACACCTTC.

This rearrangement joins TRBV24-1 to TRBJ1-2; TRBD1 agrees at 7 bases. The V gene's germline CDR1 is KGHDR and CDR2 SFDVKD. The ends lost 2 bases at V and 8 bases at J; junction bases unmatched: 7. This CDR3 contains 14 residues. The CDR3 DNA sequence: TGTGCCACCAGTGATTCTGGGACAGCCGTCGGCTACACCTTC. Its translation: CATSDSGTAVGYTF.

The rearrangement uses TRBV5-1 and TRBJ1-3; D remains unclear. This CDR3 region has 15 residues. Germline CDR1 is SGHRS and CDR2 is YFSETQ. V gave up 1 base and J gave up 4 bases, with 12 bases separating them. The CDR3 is CASSLMGGGGNTIYF. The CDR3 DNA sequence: TGCGCCAGCAGCTTGATGGGCGGAGGAGGAAACACCATATATTTT. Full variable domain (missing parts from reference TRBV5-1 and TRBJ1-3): KAGVTQTPRYLIKTRGQQVTLSCSPISGHRSVSWYQQTPGQGLQFLFEYFSETQRNKGNFPGRFSGRQFSNSRSEMNVSTLELGDSALYLCASSLMGGGGNTIYFGEGSWLTVV.

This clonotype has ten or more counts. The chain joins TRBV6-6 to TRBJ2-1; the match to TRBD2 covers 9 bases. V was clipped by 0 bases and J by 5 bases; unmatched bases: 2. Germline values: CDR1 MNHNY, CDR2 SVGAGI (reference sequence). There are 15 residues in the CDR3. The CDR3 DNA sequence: TGTGCCAGCAGTTACTCTCTAGCGGGACACAATGAGCAGTTCTTC. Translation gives CASSYSLAGHNEQFF.

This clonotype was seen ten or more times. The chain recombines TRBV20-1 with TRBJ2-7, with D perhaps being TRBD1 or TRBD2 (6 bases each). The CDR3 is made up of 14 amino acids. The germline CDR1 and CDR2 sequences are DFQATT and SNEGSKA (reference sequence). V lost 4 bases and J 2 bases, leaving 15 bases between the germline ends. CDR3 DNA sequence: TGCAGTGCTAAGTGGGGGGCCGCCCCCTACGAGCAGTACTTC. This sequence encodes CSAKWGAAPYEQYF.

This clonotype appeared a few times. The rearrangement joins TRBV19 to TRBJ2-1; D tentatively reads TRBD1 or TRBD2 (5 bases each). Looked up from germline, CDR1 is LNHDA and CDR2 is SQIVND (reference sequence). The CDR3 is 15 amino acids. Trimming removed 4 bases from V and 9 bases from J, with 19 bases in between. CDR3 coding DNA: TGTGCCAGTAGTACGACCGGGACGGTCCAGGGTGAGCAGTTCTTC. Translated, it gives CASSTTGTVQGEQFF.

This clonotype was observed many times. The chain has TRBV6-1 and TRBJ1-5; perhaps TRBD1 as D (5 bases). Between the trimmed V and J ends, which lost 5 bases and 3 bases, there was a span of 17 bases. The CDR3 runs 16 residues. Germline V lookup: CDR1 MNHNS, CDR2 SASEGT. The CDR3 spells CASSSWDRGFNQPQHF. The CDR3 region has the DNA TGTGCCAGCAGTTCGTGGGACCGAGGGTTCAATCAGCCCCAGCATTTT.

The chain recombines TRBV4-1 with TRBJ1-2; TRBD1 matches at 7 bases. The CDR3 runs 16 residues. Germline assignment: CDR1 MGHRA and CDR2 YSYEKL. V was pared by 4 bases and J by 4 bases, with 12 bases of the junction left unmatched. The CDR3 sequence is CASSRQGRDSFYGYTF. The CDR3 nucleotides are TGCGCCAGCAGCCGACAGGGCCGGGACAGCTTCTATGGCTACACCTTC.